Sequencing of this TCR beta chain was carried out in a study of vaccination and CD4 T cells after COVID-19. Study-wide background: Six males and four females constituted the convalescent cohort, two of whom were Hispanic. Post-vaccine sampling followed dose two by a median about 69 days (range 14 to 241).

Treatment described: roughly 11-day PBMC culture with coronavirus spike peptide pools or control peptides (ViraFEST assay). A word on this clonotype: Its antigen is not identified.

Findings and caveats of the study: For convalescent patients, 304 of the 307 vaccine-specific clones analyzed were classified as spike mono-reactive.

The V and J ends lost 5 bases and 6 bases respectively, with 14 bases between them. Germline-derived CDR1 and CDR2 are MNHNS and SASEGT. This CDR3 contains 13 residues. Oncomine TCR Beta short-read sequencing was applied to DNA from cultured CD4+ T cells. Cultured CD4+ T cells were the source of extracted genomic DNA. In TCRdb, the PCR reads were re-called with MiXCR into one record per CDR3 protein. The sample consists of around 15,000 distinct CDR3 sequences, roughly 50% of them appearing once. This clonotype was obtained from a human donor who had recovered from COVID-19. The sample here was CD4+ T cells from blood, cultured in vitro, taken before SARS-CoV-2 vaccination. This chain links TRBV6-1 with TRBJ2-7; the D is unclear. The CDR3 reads CASSPLIGSEQYF. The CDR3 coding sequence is TGTGCCAGCAGTCCACTAATAGGTTCCGAGCAGTACTTC.